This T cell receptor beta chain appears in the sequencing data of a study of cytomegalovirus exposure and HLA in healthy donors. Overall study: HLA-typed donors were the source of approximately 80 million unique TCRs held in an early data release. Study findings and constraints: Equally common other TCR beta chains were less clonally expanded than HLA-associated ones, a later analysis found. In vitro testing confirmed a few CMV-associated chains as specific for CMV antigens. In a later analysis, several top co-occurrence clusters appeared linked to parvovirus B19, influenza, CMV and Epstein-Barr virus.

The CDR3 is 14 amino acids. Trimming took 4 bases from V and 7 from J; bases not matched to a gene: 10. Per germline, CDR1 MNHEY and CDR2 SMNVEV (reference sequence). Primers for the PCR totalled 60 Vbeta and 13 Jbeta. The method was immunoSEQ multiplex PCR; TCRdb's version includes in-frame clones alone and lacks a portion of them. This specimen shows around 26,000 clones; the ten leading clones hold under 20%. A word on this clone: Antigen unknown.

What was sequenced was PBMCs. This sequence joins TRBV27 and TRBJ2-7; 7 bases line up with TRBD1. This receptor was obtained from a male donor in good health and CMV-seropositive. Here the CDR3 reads CASSWDSHQGEQYF. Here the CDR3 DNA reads TGTGCCAGCAGTTGGGACAGCCATCAGGGTGAGCAGTACTTC.